Included here is one T cell receptor beta chain sequence, with context. The sample originates from a study of cytomegalovirus exposure and HLA in healthy donors. The germline gives CDR1 LNHDA, CDR2 SQIVND (reference sequence). The CDR3 is made up of 15 amino acids. V was clipped by 4 bases and J by 0 bases; unmatched bases: 3. PCR was performed using 60 Vbeta and 13 Jbeta primers. TCRdb's table, derived via immunoSEQ multiplex PCR, lists solely in-frame clones and lacks some. The table has under 250,000 clones, approximately 87% seen once. The chain carries TRBV19 and TRBJ2-1, with 7 bases lining up with TRBD1. This receptor was taken from a human donor in good health. The sequenced sample consisted of PBMCs. The CDR3 reads CASSRTGSSYNEQFF. In DNA form, the CDR3 reads TGTGCCAGTAGTAGGACAGGTAGCTCCTACAATGAGCAGTTCTTC.